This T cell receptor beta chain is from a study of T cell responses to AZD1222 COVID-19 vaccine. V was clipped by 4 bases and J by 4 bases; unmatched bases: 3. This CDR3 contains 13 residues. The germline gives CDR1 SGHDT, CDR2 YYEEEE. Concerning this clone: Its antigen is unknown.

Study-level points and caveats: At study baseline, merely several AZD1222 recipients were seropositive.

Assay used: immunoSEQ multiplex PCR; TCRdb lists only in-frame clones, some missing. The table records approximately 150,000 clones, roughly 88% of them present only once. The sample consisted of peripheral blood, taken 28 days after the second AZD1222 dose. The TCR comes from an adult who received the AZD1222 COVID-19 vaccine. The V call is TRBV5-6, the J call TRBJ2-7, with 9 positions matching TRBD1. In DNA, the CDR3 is TGTGCCAGCAGCCGGGGACAGGGTTACGAGCAGTACGTC. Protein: CASSRGQGYEQYV.